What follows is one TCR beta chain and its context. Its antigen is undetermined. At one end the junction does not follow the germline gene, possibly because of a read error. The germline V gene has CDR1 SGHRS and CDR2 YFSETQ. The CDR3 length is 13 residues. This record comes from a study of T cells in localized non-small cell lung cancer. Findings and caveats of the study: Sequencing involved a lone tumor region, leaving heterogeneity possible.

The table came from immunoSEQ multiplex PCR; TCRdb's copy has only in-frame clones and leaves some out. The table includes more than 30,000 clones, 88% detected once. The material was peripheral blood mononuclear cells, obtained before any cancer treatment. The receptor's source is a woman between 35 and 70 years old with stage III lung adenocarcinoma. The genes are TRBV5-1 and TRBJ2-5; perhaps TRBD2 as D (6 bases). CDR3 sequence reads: CASGFAGQETQYF. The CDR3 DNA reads TGCGCCAGCGGCTTCGCGGGACAAGAGACCCAGTACTTC.